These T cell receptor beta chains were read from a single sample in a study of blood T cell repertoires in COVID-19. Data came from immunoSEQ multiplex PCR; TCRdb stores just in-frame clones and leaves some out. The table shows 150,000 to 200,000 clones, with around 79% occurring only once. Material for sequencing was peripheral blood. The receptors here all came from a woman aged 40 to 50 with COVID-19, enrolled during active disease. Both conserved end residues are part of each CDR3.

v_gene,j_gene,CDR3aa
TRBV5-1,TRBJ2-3,CASSLGLDLLSTDTQYF
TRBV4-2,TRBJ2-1,CASSQETSGGYNEQFF
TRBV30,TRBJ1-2,CAWKMRNRPYGYTF
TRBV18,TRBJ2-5,CASSPRQGAPMGWGQETQYF
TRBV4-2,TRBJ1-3,CASSQPGTRTGAGNTIYF
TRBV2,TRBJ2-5,CASRQHGTQETQYF
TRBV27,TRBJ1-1,CASRDPKQGSIEAFF
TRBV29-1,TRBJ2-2,CSALQGYTGELFF
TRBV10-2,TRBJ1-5,CASRGQGNQPQHF
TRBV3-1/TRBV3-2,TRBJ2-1,CASSQGRLADDSNEQFF
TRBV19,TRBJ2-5,CASSRDLQETQYF
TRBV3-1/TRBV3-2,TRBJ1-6,CASSQDGYGVGDSPLHF
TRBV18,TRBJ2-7,CASSPQSGGEIYEQYF
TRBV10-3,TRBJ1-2,CAIASPGTANYGYTF
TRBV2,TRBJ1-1,CASNLQGYEAFF
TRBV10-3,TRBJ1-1,CAISDRTGRNTEAFF
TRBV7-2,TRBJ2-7,CASSLSPTGSYEQYF
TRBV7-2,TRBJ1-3,CASSLAGNSGNTIYF
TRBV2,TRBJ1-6,CASSVGQTNSPLHF
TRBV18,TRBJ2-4,CASSRTGPKNIQYF
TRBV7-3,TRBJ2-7,CASSLTGGYEQYF
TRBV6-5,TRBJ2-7,CASLWELREQYF
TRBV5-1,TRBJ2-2,CASSLRQVSAGELFF
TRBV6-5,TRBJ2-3,CASSYSAGSTDTQYF
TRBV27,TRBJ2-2,CASSNNRGLNTGELFF
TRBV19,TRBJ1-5,CASSYGWGPNQPQHF
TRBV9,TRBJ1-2,CASSRQGLLDYGYTF
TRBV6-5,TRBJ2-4,CASSGAGTGLNIQYF
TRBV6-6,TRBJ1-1,CASSFEALEAFF
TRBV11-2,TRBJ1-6,CASRYPSYNSPLHF
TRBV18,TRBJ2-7,CASSPQRGFPYEQYF
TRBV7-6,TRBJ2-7,CASSSDEGTGAYEQYF
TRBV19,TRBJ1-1,CASSIGQVNTEAFF
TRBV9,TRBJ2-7,CASSVGGLAGVDEQYF
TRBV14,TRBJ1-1,CASSQRQGKVGNTEAFF
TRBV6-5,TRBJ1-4,CASSYSAGFNEKLFF
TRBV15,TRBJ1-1,CATSREMGLWAFF
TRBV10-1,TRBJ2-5,CASSDTGYQETQYF
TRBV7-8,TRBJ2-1,CATQRRGTEEQFF
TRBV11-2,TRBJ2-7,CASRPTEYSYEQYF
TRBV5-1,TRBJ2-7,CASSLGAGGGEQYF
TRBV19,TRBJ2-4,CASSPFADSAGIQYF
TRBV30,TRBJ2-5,CAWSLRETQYF
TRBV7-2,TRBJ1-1,CASRITGDGTAEAFF
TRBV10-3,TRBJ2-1,CASSRDSLYNEQFF
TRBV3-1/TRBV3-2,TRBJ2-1,CASSQERGAYNEQFF
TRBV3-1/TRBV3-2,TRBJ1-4,CASSQTGATNEKLFF
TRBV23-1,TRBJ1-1,CASSQWGREAFF
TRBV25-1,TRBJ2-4,CASSDSGQGLYIQYF
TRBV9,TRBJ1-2,CASSDGDTHYTF
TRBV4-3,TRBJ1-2,CASSPQGAGGYTF
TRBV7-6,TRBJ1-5,CASSAGTAREPQHF
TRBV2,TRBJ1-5,CASSAGEGQPQHF
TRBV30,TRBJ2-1,CAWRLAGRTIYNEQFF
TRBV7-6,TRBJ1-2,CASSAEGGLHGYTF